One and the same sample provided the 20 T cell receptor beta chains below, sequenced in a study of T-cell reconstitution after alpha-beta-depleted transplantation in children (dated by TCRdb to 2016 to 2017). Libraries were made using PCR. Sequenced on an Illumina HiSeq 2500. To normalize quantification of the TCRbeta repertoire, the TCR libraries were built with molecular barcoding that relied on unique molecular identifiers. TCRdb took the public reads, trimmed them with fastp at Q25, ran MiXCR for clone calling and kept in-frame beta chains. Each entry merges the rows of one CDR3 protein and shows their most common DNA and genes. The sample yields 640,000 or so distinct CDR3 sequences; approximately 17% were counted once. The ten largest clones add up to approximately 1% of the sample. The sample consisted of PBMCs from the stem cell graft donor, taken from the stem cell graft. All receptors come from a human donor who donated a stem cell graft to a child with acute myeloid leukemia.

The V gene is TRBV7-8, the J gene TRBJ1-4, with 8 bases identical to TRBD1. J gave up 8 bases and V 2 bases, and 7 bases lay outside the gene matches. The germline V gene has CDR1 SGHVS and CDR2 FQNEAQ. CDR3 length: 15 amino acids. The CDR3 loop is CASSLISGGLEKLFF. In nucleotides, the CDR3 is TGTGCCAGCAGCTTAATATCAGGGGGCCTCGAAAAACTGTTTTTT.

This clonotype has only a few counts. CDR3 DNA: TGTGCCAGCAACGTAGCGGGGGGGCCCACAGATACGCAGTATTTT. Translating gives CASNVAGGPTDTQYF. This chain joins TRBV7-2 and TRBJ2-3; 11 positions match TRBD2. In germline, CDR1 is SGHTA, CDR2 FQGNSA. CDR3 length: 15 residues. V shed 7 bases and J 2 bases; nucleotides not matched to a gene: 5.

Only a few counts were recorded for this clonotype. This chain links TRBV10-3 with TRBJ2-2; D not certain. This CDR3 is 14 amino acids long. The V end was cut by 1 base, the J end by 1 base, with 4 bases between. The germline V gene has CDR1 ENHRY and CDR2 SYGVKD. The CDR3 sequence is CAISELGNTGELFF. CDR3 bases: TGTGCCATCAGTGAGTTAGGGAACACCGGGGAGCTGTTTTTT.

Ten or more counts support this clonotype. The V call is TRBV7-2, the J call TRBJ2-3; D is undetermined. Germline V CDR1 and CDR2: SGHTA, FQGNSA. Trimming took 2 bases from V and 4 from J, leaving 4 bases between them. The CDR3 has 12 amino acids. CDR3 loop: CASSLLPDTQYF. For the CDR3, the DNA is TGTGCCAGCAGCTTACTCCCAGATACGCAGTATTTT.

This clonotype was seen a few times. The gene calls are TRBV5-4 and TRBJ1-2; D is uncertain. Germline V gene lookup returns CDR1 SGHNT and CDR2 YYREEE (reference sequence). The CDR3 runs to 14 residues. The V gene lost 4 bases and the J gene lost 0 bases, with 10 bases spanning the gap. The CDR3 reads CASSRPQTNYGYTF. CDR3 DNA: TGTGCCAGCAGCCGGCCGCAAACTAACTATGGCTACACCTTC.

This clonotype was recorded at least ten times. The chain couples TRBV6-5 to TRBJ1-2; 9 nucleotides agree with TRBD1. Losses at the gene ends were 4 bases for V and 1 base for J; bases not matched to a gene: 4. This CDR3 contains 15 residues. Germline V lookup: CDR1 MNHEY, CDR2 SVGAGI. CDR3 DNA: TGTGCCAGCAGTTCCGGGACAGGGATTAACTATGGCTACACCTTC. Translation: CASSSGTGINYGYTF.

CDR3 region: CASSQDATGDEQYF. The DNA for the CDR3 is TGTGCCAGCAGCCAAGATGCAACAGGGGACGAGCAGTACTTC. The rearrangement uses TRBV3-1 and TRBJ2-7, with TRBD1 matching 7 bases. The germline gives CDR1 LGHDT, CDR2 YNNKEL (reference sequence). The CDR3 loop spans 14 amino acids. V lost 0 bases and J lost 5; bases outside the gene matches: 4.

This clonotype was observed a few times. Written as DNA, the CDR3 is TGTGCCACCGGACAGGGGTTTTACGAGCAGTACTTC. Amino acid sequence: CATGQGFYEQYF. V is TRBV15 and J is TRBJ2-7; the match to TRBD1 covers 9 bases. The germline V gene has CDR1 LNHNV and CDR2 YYDKDF (reference sequence). The V gene end was trimmed by 8 bases and the J gene end by 4 bases; junction bases not matched to a gene: 3. The CDR3 contains 12 residues.

This clonotype was seen repeatedly, ten times or more. The gene calls are TRBV29-1 and TRBJ1-4; no clear D gene. With 3 bases removed from V and 5 bases from J, the gap between germline ends came to 7 bases. There are 12 residues in the CDR3. In germline, CDR1 is SQVTM, CDR2 ANQGSEA. CDR3 sequence reads: CSVELPNEKLFF. The CDR3 DNA is TGCAGCGTTGAGTTACCCAATGAAAAACTGTTTTTT.

This clonotype was observed a few times. The rearrangement uses TRBV5-1 and TRBJ2-5, with D possibly being TRBD1 (5 bases). The CDR3 extends over 14 amino acids. From germline, CDR1 is SGHRS and CDR2 YFSETQ. With 6 bases removed from V and 0 bases from J, the gap between germline ends came to 12 bases. The CDR3 DNA reads TGCGCCAGCACCATAGACAGATACCAAGAGACCCAGTACTTC. It translates to CASTIDRYQETQYF.

This clonotype was detected only a few times. The rearrangement joins TRBV7-9 to TRBJ2-1, with no clear D. The V and J ends lost 1 base and 4 bases respectively, with 11 bases between them. CDR1 and CDR2 (germline): SEHNR, FQNEAQ (reference sequence). This CDR3 has 15 residues. This chain's CDR3 is CASSLGPVGYNEQFF. The CDR3 DNA reads TGTGCCAGCAGCTTAGGGCCGGTTGGTTACAATGAGCAGTTCTTC.

In its sample, this clonotype was seen a few times. The V and J genes are TRBV7-9 and TRBJ1-4; 7 nucleotides align to TRBD1. The ends lost 5 bases at V and 5 bases at J; junction bases unmatched: 5. Germline V gene data show CDR1 as SEHNR and CDR2 as FQNEAQ (reference sequence). The CDR3 runs 14 residues. The DNA of the CDR3 is TGTGCCAGCAGCCGGGACAGAAAGAATGAAAAACTGTTTTTT. It codes for CASSRDRKNEKLFF.

The chain is built from TRBV6-1 and TRBJ2-5, with 9 bases matching TRBD2. After removal of 7 bases from V and 2 bases from J, the junction contained 5 bases not matched to a gene. Germline values: CDR1 MNHNS, CDR2 SASEGT. The CDR3 consists of 14 residues. CDR3: CASILSGGQETQYF. The CDR3 bases are TGTGCCAGCATCCTAAGCGGGGGGCAAGAGACCCAGTACTTC.

This clonotype was detected a few times. The rearrangement uses TRBV27 and TRBJ1-6; no reliable D call. Germline loops: CDR1 MNHEY, CDR2 SMNVEV (reference sequence). The CDR3 is made up of 16 amino acids. V was trimmed by 7 bases and J by 0 bases, leaving 13 bases between them. The CDR3 loop reads CASKLEPSSYNSPLHF. CDR3 sequence (DNA): TGTGCCAGCAAGTTGGAACCTAGCTCCTATAATTCACCCCTCCACTTT.

Points on this clonotype: Germline and junction disagree at one end, which may indicate a read error. The chain uses TRBV13 and TRBJ2-2; perhaps D is TRBD1 or TRBD2 (6 bases each). CDR1 PRHDT and CDR2 FYEKMQ come from the germline V gene (reference sequence). The CDR3 is 16 residues long. The CDR3 loop reads CASNEGGLTNTGVLFF. CDR3 nucleotides: TGTGCCAGCAACGAGGGGGGTCTAACGAACACCGGGGTGCTGTTTTTT.

This clonotype was seen more than once but under ten times. The genes are TRBV5-5 and TRBJ2-5; 9 bases line up with TRBD1. The CDR3 length is 15 residues. The V gene's germline CDR1 is SGHKS and CDR2 YYEKEE (reference sequence). Germline trimming cut 5 bases from V and 1 base from J; bases unmatched to any gene: 6. CDR3: CASRFKGQGQETQYF. The DNA for the CDR3 is TGTGCCAGCAGATTTAAGGGACAGGGCCAAGAGACCCAGTACTTC.

This clonotype was seen many times. The J gene is TRBJ2-6, the V gene TRBV20-1; unclear D gene. Trimming stripped 5 bases from V and 0 bases from J, with 17 bases between. This CDR3 is built from 17 residues. The germline V gene has CDR1 DFQATT and CDR2 SNEGSKA (reference sequence). This CDR3 is CSALEARASSGANVLTF. The CDR3 bases are TGCAGTGCTCTCGAAGCCCGGGCCTCCTCTGGGGCCAACGTCCTGACTTTC.

V is TRBV28 and J is TRBJ2-6; D is possibly TRBD2 (6 bases). Germline V gene data show CDR1 as MDHEN and CDR2 as SYDVKM. The CDR3 contains 19 residues. V lost 8 bases and J lost 1, with 24 bases in between. The CDR3 here is CASSRALSSRGSGANVLTF. The CDR3 region has the DNA TGTGCCAGCTCTCGGGCCCTCTCTTCGCGGGGATCTGGGGCCAACGTCCTGACTTTC.

This clonotype was observed a handful of times. The chain uses TRBV24-1 and TRBJ2-7; the D is unclear. The V gene lost 4 bases and the J gene lost 10 bases, with 19 bases spanning the gap. Germline V lookup: CDR1 KGHDR, CDR2 SFDVKD. CDR3 length: 14 amino acids. CDR3 amino acids: CATSDNRIPTYQYF. DNA of the CDR3: TGTGCCACCAGTGACAACCGGATCCCTACGTATCAGTACTTC.

The sample holds many counts of this clonotype. V is TRBV29-1 and J is TRBJ1-1; 10 bases are a match to TRBD1. The CDR3 is made up of 13 amino acids. CDR1 and CDR2 (germline): SQVTM, ANQGSEA. V lost 4 bases and J lost 4; bases outside the gene matches: 3. This chain's CDR3 is CSVVGQGRTEAFF. CDR3 DNA sequence: TGCAGCGTTGTGGGACAGGGGCGCACTGAAGCTTTCTTT.